This T cell receptor (beta chain) was profiled in a study of CD8+ T cells in alopecia areata. Across the whole study: Treated patients were dosed with oral tofacitinib, taking 5 to 10 mg twice daily.

This CDR3 is 14 amino acids long. The germline V gene encodes CDR1 SQVTM and CDR2 ANQGSEA. Trimming took off 6 bases at V and 0 bases at J, with 15 bases between the two ends. The sample's treatment: oral pan-JAK inhibitor, 5-10 mg twice daily. Extraction of RNA preceded its reverse transcription into cDNA, which served as the sequencing template. Data came from immunoSEQ multiplex PCR; TCRdb stores just in-frame clones and leaves some out. The data show around 70,000 clones, with 29% seen just once and under 15% held by the top ten. The sample in question was CD8+ T cells sorted from blood, obtained at week 4, from a patient treated with tofacitinib. The sequence was collected from a human donor with alopecia areata. V gene TRBV29-1 combines with J gene TRBJ2-7; D gene ambiguous. The CDR3 loop reads CSVGVGASSYEQYF. The CDR3, as DNA: TGCAGCGTAGGAGTTGGAGCTAGCTCCTACGAGCAGTACTTC.